Listed here are 25 T cell receptor beta chains from one sample, sequenced in a study of tumor-infiltrating lymphocytes in glioblastoma multiforme. Three nested ARM-PCR rounds with V-beta and C-beta primers built TCRB libraries. TCRdb reprocessed the multiplex PCR reads with MiXCR, giving one entry per CDR3 protein. The table lists about 32,000 distinct CDR3 sequences, roughly 64% of them singletons. Material: brain tumor tissue. The origin of the receptors is a male donor with glioblastoma.

This clonotype was detected only a few times. The rearrangement uses TRBV5-1 and TRBJ2-2; 9 bases are a match to TRBD2. Germline loops: CDR1 SGHRS, CDR2 YFSETQ. The CDR3 is 15 residues long. V shed 1 base, J shed 8 bases, and the junction held 6 bases outside the gene matches. The CDR3 DNA reads as TGCGCCAGCAGCTTGCGGCGGGAGGGCCCTGGGGAGCTGTTTTTT. Translating gives CASSLRREGPGELFF.

This clonotype was seen repeatedly, ten times or more. V and J are TRBV12-3 or TRBV12-4 and TRBJ2-7; 10 nucleotides match TRBD1. Germline trimming cut 3 bases from V and 4 bases from J; bases unmatched to any gene: 6. The CDR3 has 15 amino acids. CDR3 loop: CASSFPGQGRYEQYF. Here the CDR3 DNA reads TGTGCCAGCAGTTTCCCGGGACAGGGGAGGTACGAGCAGTACTTC.

This clonotype was seen a handful of times. This sequence joins TRBV6-2 or TRBV6-3 and TRBJ2-1; D call uncertain. V lost 0 bases to trimming and J lost 4 bases, with 7 bases between them. The CDR3 length is 14 residues. CDR1 and CDR2 (germline): MNHEY, SVGEGT. The CDR3 region has the DNA TGTGCCAGCAGTTACTCGTTTCGATACAATGAGCAGTTCTTC. This gives the protein CASSYSFRYNEQFF.

Turning to this clonotype: Given the absence of the conserved phenylalanine or tryptophan at the CDR3 end, a read error is likely. The chain couples TRBV12-5 to TRBJ2-3, with 9 bases identical to TRBD1. Germline V lookup: CDR1 LGHNT, CDR2 FRNRAP. The CDR3 totals 15 residues. The DNA for the CDR3 is TGTGCTAGTGGTTTGGGGACAGGGGTAGCAGAAACGCAGTATCTT. Translating gives CASGLGTGVAETQYL.

Regarding this clonotype: Compared with germline, one end of the junction differs, possibly owing to a read error. The V call is TRBV20-1, the J call TRBJ2-3, with 10 bases matching TRBD2. CDR1 is DFQATT, CDR2 SNEGSKA, per germline (reference sequence). The CDR3 loop spans 17 amino acids. The CDR3 loop reads CSADTRTSGTSTDMQYF. CDR3 nucleotide sequence: TGCAGTGCGGACACTAGGACTAGCGGAACAAGTACAGATATGCAGTATTTT.

A word on this clonotype: The missing conserved phenylalanine or tryptophan at the end of this CDR3 makes a read error likely. The V call is TRBV14, the J call TRBJ2-7; D ambiguous. V lost 9 bases to trimming and J lost 3 bases, with 15 bases between them. The CDR3 has 13 amino acids. Per germline, CDR1 SGHDN and CDR2 FVKESK. CDR3 in DNA: TGTGCCAGGTTCGGCGACCGTCTCTACGAGCAGTACTTA. Amino acid sequence: CARFGDRLYEQYL.

A note on this clonotype: The CDR3 does not end in the conserved phenylalanine or tryptophan, so this is likely a read error. The V and J genes are TRBV11-2 and TRBJ2-3, with D perhaps TRBD1 (6 bases). This CDR3 spans 15 amino acids. The germline V gene encodes CDR1 SGHAT and CDR2 FQNNGV. This CDR3 reads CASSLDGTFKDTQYL. For the CDR3, the DNA is TGTGCCAGCAGCTTAGATGGGACATTCAAAGATACTCAGTATCTT.

The table lists this clonotype with a few counts. Compared with germline, one end of the junction differs, possibly owing to a read error. The chain carries TRBV4-1 and TRBJ1-1; maybe TRBD1 (6 bases). Germline V gene sequence: CDR1 MGHRA, CDR2 YSYEKL. CDR3 length: 15 residues. The CDR3: CTSSQDWGAAIEAFF. The CDR3, as DNA: TGCACCAGTAGCCAAGATTGGGGGGCAGCCATCGAAGCTTTCTTT.

As to this clonotype: One end of the junction fails to match germline, which may point to a read error. V gene TRBV10-1 combines with J gene TRBJ2-1, with D tentatively TRBD1 (6 bases). The CDR3 has 13 amino acids. Germline CDR1 reads WNHNN; CDR2 reads SYGVQD (reference sequence). For the CDR3, the DNA is TGTGCCAGCAGTGAGGCGAGGGACAACGAGCAGTTCTTC. The encoded protein is CASSEARDNEQFF.

CDR3 region: CSAKRGLTEETQYF. The CDR3 bases are TGCAGTGCTAAGCGGGGACTGACCGAGGAGACCCAGTACTTC. This rearrangement joins TRBV20-1 to TRBJ2-5, with 7 nucleotides matching TRBD2. The length of the CDR3 is 14 residues. V lost 4 bases, J lost 5 bases, and 10 bases stayed unmatched. Per the germline V gene, CDR1 is DFQATT and CDR2 is SNEGSKA (reference sequence).

This clonotype was observed at least ten times. This chain uses TRBV20-1 with TRBJ2-2; no definite D call. The germline V gene has CDR1 DFQATT and CDR2 SNEGSKA (reference sequence). This CDR3 has 12 residues. The germline V and J ends were trimmed by 6 bases and 0 bases, with 5 bases remaining between them. The CDR3 DNA reads as TGCAGTGCCGTGACGAACACCGGGGAGCTGTTTTTT. Residues: CSAVTNTGELFF.

Remarks on this clonotype: Since a much larger clone is just one base distant, this may be a read error. This sequence joins TRBV25-1 and TRBJ1-2, with D uncertain. The CDR3 totals 14 residues. CDR1 and CDR2 (germline): MGHDK, SYGVNS. The CDR3 DNA sequence: TGTGCCAGCAGTGAATATTGGGCAGCCTATGCCTACACCTTC. It is translated as CASSEYWAAYAYTF.

The rearrangement joins TRBV20-1 to TRBJ2-5; 9 bases agree with TRBD2. This CDR3 is built from 16 residues. V shed 3 bases, J shed 13 bases, and the junction held 21 bases outside the gene matches. Per germline, CDR1 DFQATT and CDR2 SNEGSKA (reference sequence). The CDR3, as DNA: TGCAGTGCTAGGGACCGACTTGCGGGAGGGCAAGAGGCCCCGTACTTC. The encoded protein is CSARDRLAGGQEAPYF.

This clonotype was seen repeatedly, ten times or more. This chain connects TRBV12-3 or TRBV12-4 to TRBJ2-1, with D perhaps TRBD2 (6 bases). The V gene lost 8 bases and the J gene lost 5 bases, with 13 bases spanning the gap. The CDR3 runs to 13 residues. The CDR3 is CASRPSEDNEQFF. Here the CDR3 DNA reads TGTGCCAGCCGGCCTAGCGAGGACAATGAGCAGTTCTTC.

In this sample, this clonotype turned up many times. The V and J genes are TRBV14 and TRBJ2-7; 9 bases are shared with TRBD2. The CDR3 runs 16 residues. Germline-derived CDR1 and CDR2 are SGHDN and FVKESK. Trimming took 4 bases from V and 1 from J; bases not matched to a gene: 8. The CDR3 reads CASSRAFLAGSYEQYF. CDR3 DNA: TGTGCCAGCAGCCGAGCGTTTCTAGCGGGATCCTACGAGCAGTACTTC.

Points on this clonotype: Without the conserved terminal phenylalanine or tryptophan, this CDR3 likely stems from a read error. The limits of the CDR3 on the DNA are not certain, so only TCRdb's listed CDR3 is given. The chain links TRBV11-1 to TRBJ2-7; the D call TRBD1 from the table was never checked on the DNA. The germline V gene encodes CDR1 SGHAT and CDR2 FQDESV (reference sequence). The CDR3 comprises 12 residues, both ends counted. The CDR3 loop is CASSGQGREQCY.

By proportion, this clonotype is medium-sized. This chain links TRBV12-3 or TRBV12-4 with TRBJ2-7; D possibly corresponds to TRBD2 (5 bases). V lost 2 bases, J lost 7 bases, and 9 bases lay in between. This CDR3 has 12 residues. CDR3 in DNA: TGTGCCAGCAGTTTAAGGCCGGGAGAGCAGTACTTC. Translation: CASSLRPGEQYF.

This clonotype has just one count. Sequence at one end of the junction differs from germline and may be a read error. The chain is built from TRBV11-3 and TRBJ2-1; the D gene is possibly TRBD1 (6 bases). CDR1 is SGHNT and CDR2 is YENEEA in the germline V gene. This CDR3 spans 13 amino acids. CDR3 bases: TGTGCCAGGAGCTACGCACAGGGCGATGAGCAGTTCTTC. It translates to CARSYAQGDEQFF. The whole variable domain, remainder taken from reference TRBV11-3 and TRBJ2-1, is EAGVVQSPRYKIIEKKQPVAFWCNPISGHNTLYWYLQNLGQGPELLIRYENEEAVDDSQLPKDRFSAERLKGVDSTLKIQPAELGDSAVYLCARSYAQGDEQFFGPGTRLTVL.

This clonotype was counted at least ten times. The chain uses TRBV7-8 and TRBJ1-5; TRBD1 matches at 7 bases. After removal of 2 bases from V and 2 bases from J, the junction contained 6 bases not matched to a gene. Germline values: CDR1 SGHVS, CDR2 FQNEAQ. The CDR3 is made up of 16 amino acids. This chain's CDR3 is CASSLTNRGGNQPQHF. The CDR3, as DNA: TGTGCCAGCAGCTTAACTAACAGGGGAGGCAATCAGCCCCAGCATTTT.

By share of the sample, this clonotype is medium-sized. The chain uses TRBV4-2 and TRBJ2-5; D is possibly TRBD2 (6 bases). From germline, CDR1 is LGHNA and CDR2 YNFKEQ. Trimming took off 0 bases at V and 4 bases at J, with 12 bases between the two ends. The CDR3 contains 15 residues. Written as DNA, the CDR3 is TGTGCCAGCAGCCAAGAGGGGTACGGGGGAGAGACCCAGTACTTC. It encodes CASSQEGYGGETQYF.

The J gene is TRBJ2-3, the V gene TRBV4-1; D is uncertain. The CDR3 runs to 15 residues. Germline V gives CDR1 MGHRA, CDR2 YSYEKL. The V end was cut by 2 bases, the J end by 3 bases, with 12 bases between. The CDR3 sequence: CASSQSDQRTDTQYF. CDR3 in DNA: TGCGCCAGCAGCCAATCCGATCAACGTACAGATACGCAGTATTTT.

Many counts were recorded for this clonotype. One end of the junction is discordant with germline, which a read error may explain. The chain links TRBV29-1 to TRBJ2-7, with D perhaps assigned TRBD1 or TRBD2 (5 bases each). This CDR3 has 14 residues. Germline V gene sequence: CDR1 SQVTM, CDR2 ANQGSEA. CDR3 loop: CSVVSRQSEGERYF. The CDR3 bases are TGCAGCGTTGTTAGTAGACAGAGTGAGGGCGAGCGGTACTTC.

On this clonotype: An end of the junction differs from the germline gene, which may be a read error. This chain connects TRBV11-1 to TRBJ2-5; 10 bases line up with TRBD2. CDR1 is SGHAT and CDR2 is FQDESV in the germline V gene (reference sequence). The CDR3 has 16 amino acids. DNA for the CDR3: TGTGCCAGCAGCTTAGCTTCTAGCGGGAGTCTAGAGACCCAGTGCTTC. Amino acid sequence: CASSLASSGSLETQCF.

The rearrangement joins TRBV24-1 to TRBJ2-1, with TRBD1 identical over 8 bases. The V gene end was trimmed by 2 bases and the J gene end by 9 bases; junction bases not matched to a gene: 5. This CDR3 region has 14 residues. Germline values: CDR1 KGHDR, CDR2 SFDVKD. The CDR3 here is CATSDWAGGVEQFF. For the CDR3, the DNA is TGTGCCACCAGTGATTGGGCAGGGGGCGTTGAGCAGTTCTTC.

Only one count was recorded for this clonotype. Since the CDR3 does not end with the conserved phenylalanine or tryptophan, this likely comes from a read error. The DNA is left out, because the CDR3 cannot be placed on it with certainty; the CDR3 is given as TCRdb lists it. Here the CDR3 reads CAWSATTGLGQPQHL. The rearrangement joins TRBV30 to TRBJ1-5; the table's TRBD1 call for D was not verified on the DNA. The CDR3 sequence runs 15 residues, both termini included. CDR1 GTSNPN and CDR2 SVGIG come from the germline V gene (reference sequence).